The sequence of this T cell receptor (beta chain) was determined in a study of beta chain features in type 1 diabetes. Overall study: Over all samples combined, about 99,000,000 sorted cells were examined. Overall study findings and caveats: TCRB CDR3s were moderately but significantly shorter in Type 1 diabetes patients in all four CD4+ subsets. VDJ junctions sequenced from type 1 diabetes patients showed fewer insertions and more deletions. The naive, central memory and Treg TCRB repertoires looked more alike in patients than they did in healthy donors.

As every portion of the isolated RNA was reverse transcribed, the sequencing read expressed TCRB transcripts. TCRdb keeps only in-frame clones here, not all; method: immunoSEQ multiplex PCR. The sample holds a few hundred thousand clones, about 14% seen once. Cell sorting via CD45RO/CCR7/CD25/CD127/CD95/CD27 was performed to obtain CD4+ naive, central memory, regulatory and stem cell-like memory cells. Per germline, CDR1 MNHEY and CDR2 SMNVEV (reference sequence). Trimming shortened V by 5 bases and J by 0 bases, and 13 bases separated the two germline ends. The CDR3 is 15 amino acids. This clone was detected a few times. Its antigen remains unidentified.

This chain links TRBV27 with TRBJ1-1; D might be TRBD1 (6 bases). This sequence was found in a man under 40 with type 1 diabetes. The sequenced sample was naive CD4+ T cells from blood. The CDR3 here is CASSGDRIMNTEAFF. The CDR3 nucleotides are TGTGCCAGCAGTGGAGACAGGATTATGAACACTGAAGCTTTCTTT.